This T cell receptor (beta chain) was captured in a study of Ad26.COV2.S vaccination and SARS-CoV-2 variants. Study as a whole: Ad26.COV2.S arm of COV1001 included the donor.

Findings and limits, study-wide: People who got the vaccine had more spike-specific TCR breadth than people who got placebo. Substantial post-vaccination breadth of spike-specific CD8+ and CD4+ T cell responses was reported.

The treatment denotes: some 19 received Ad26.COV2.S at low or high dose, single or two shots; several received placebo; per-sample allocation not given. Sampling was done on day 63 after the first vaccine or placebo injection. Trimming stripped 5 bases from V and 6 bases from J, with 12 bases between. The CDR3 is 13 residues long. Germline CDR1 is MDHEN and CDR2 is SYDVKM. Some clones are missing from TCRdb's copy, which holds only in-frame ones; the method was immunoSEQ multiplex PCR. The sample includes about 370,000 clones, around nine tenths of them seen just once. As concerns this clone: Its antigen is still unknown.

This clonotype was obtained from a person between 18 and 65 years old who received the Ad26.COV2.S COVID-19 vaccine or a placebo. This chain uses TRBV28 with TRBJ2-3, with a possible D match to TRBD2 (6 bases). Sequences were derived from peripheral blood, sampled in a trial of Ad26.COV2.S vaccine versus placebo. The CDR3 DNA is TGTGCCAGCAGTGTACCCGGGACTGATACGCAGTATTTT. Encoded protein: CASSVPGTDTQYF.